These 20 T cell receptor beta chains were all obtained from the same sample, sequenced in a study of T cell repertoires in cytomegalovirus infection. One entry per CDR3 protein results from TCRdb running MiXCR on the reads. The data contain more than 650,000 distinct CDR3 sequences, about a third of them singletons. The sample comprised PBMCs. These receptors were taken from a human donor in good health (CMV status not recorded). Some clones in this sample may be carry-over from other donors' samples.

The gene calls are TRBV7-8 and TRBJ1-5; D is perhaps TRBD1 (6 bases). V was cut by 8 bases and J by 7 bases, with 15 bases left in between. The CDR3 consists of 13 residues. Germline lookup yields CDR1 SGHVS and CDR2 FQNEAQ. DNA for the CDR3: TGTGCCAGCCAACAGGGCGCGAGACAGCCCCAGCATTTT. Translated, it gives CASQQGARQPQHF. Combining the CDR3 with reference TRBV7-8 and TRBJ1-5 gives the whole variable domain GAGVSQSPRYKVAKRGQDVALRCDPISGHVSLFWYQQALGQGPEFLTYFQNEAQLDKSGLPSDRFFAERPEGSVSTLKIQRTQQEDSAVYLCASQQGARQPQHFGDGTRLSIL.

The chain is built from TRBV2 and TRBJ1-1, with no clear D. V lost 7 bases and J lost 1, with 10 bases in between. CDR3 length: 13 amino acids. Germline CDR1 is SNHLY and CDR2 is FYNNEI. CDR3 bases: TGTGCCAGCATACTCTCCGGGAACACTGAAGCTTTCTTT. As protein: CASILSGNTEAFF.

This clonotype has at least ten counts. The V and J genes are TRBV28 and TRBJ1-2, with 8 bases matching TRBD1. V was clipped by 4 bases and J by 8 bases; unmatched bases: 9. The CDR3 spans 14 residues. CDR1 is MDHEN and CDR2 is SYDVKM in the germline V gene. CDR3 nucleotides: TGTGCCAGCAGTTCCAGGGACAGGATTATAGGCTACACCTTC. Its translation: CASSSRDRIIGYTF.

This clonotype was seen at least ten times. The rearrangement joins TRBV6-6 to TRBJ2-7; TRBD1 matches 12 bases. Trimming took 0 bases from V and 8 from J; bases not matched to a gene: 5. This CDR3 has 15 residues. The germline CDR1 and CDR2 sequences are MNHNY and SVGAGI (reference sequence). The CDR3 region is CASSYSRDRGRKQYF. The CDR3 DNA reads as TGTGCCAGCAGTTACTCGAGGGACAGGGGGCGGAAGCAGTACTTC.

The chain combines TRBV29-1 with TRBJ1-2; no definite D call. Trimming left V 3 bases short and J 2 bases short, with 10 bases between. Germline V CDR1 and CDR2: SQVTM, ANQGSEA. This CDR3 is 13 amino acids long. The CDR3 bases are TGCAGCGTTGAGCGGACGGGAAACTATGGCTACACCTTC. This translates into CSVERTGNYGYTF.

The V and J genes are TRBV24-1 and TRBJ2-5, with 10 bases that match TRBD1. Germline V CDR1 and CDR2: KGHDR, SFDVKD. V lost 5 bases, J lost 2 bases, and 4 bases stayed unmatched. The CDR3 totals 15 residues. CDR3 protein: CATSAGTGAQETQYF. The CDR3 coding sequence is TGTGCCACCAGTGCCGGGACAGGGGCGCAAGAGACCCAGTACTTC.

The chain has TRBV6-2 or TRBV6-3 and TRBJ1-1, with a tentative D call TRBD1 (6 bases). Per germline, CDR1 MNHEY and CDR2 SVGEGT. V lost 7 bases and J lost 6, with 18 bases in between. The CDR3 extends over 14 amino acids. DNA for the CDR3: TGTGCCAGCACCCGCGGACAGAGATCTTCTGAAGCTTTCTTT. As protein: CASTRGQRSSEAFF.

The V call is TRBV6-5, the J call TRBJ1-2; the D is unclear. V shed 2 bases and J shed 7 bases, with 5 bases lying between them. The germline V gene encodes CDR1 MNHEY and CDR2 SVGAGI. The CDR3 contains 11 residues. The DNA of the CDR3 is TGTGCCAGCAGTTACGAGGGTGGCTACACCTTC. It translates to CASSYEGGYTF.

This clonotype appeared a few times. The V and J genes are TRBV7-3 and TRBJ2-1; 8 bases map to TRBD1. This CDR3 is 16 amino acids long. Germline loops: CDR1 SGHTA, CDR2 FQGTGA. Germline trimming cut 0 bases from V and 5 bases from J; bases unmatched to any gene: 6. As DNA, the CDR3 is TGTGCCAGCAGCTTAACATCCGGGACAGGTAACAATGAGCAGTTCTTC. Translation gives CASSLTSGTGNNEQFF.

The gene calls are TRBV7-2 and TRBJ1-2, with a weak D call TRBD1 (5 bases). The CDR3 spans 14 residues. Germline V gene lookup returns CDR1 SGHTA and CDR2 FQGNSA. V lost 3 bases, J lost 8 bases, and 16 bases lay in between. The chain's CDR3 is CASSFSYRIGGYTF. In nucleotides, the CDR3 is TGTGCCAGCAGCTTCTCATACAGGATCGGCGGCTACACCTTC.

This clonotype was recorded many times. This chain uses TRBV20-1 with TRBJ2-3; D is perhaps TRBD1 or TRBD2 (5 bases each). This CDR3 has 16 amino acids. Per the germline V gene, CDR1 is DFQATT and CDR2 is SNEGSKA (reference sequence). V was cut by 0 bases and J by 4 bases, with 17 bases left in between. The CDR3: CSARDSTRGDSDTQYF. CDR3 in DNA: TGCAGTGCTAGAGATTCCACTAGGGGAGACTCAGATACGCAGTATTTT.

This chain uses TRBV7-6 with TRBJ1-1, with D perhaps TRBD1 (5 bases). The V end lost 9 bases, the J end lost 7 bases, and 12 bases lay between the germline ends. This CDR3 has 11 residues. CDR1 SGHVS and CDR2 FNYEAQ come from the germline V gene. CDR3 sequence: CASGAAVEAFF. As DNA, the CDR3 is TGTGCCAGTGGGGCAGCAGTTGAAGCTTTCTTT.

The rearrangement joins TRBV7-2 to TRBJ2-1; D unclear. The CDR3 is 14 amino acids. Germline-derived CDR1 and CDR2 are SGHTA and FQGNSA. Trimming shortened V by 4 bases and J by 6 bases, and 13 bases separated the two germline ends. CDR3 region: CASSSGSIRNEQFF. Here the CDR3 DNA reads TGTGCCAGCAGCTCCGGTTCTATCCGCAATGAGCAGTTCTTC.

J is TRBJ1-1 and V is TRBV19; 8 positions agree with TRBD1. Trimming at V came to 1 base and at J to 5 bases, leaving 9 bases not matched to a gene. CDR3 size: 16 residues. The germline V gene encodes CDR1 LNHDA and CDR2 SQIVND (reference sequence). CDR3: CASSIGGTGFGTEAFF. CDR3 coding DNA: TGTGCCAGTAGTATAGGGGGGACAGGATTTGGAACTGAAGCTTTCTTT.

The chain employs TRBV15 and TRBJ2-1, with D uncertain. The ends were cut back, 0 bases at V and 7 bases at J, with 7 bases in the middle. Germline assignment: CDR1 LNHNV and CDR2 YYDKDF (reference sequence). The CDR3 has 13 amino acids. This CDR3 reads CATSREQGNEQFF. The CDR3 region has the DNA TGTGCCACCAGCAGAGAACAAGGGAATGAGCAGTTCTTC.

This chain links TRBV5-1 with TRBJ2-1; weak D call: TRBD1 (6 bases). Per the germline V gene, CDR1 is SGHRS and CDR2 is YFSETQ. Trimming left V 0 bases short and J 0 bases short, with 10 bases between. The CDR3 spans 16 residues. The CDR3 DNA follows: TGCGCCAGCAGCTTGGGACAGGTCCGCTCCTACAATGAGCAGTTCTTC. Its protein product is CASSLGQVRSYNEQFF. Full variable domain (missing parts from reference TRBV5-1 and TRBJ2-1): KAGVTQTPRYLIKTRGQQVTLSCSPISGHRSVSWYQQTPGQGLQFLFEYFSETQRNKGNFPGRFSGRQFSNSRSEMNVSTLELGDSALYLCASSLGQVRSYNEQFFGPGTRLTVL.

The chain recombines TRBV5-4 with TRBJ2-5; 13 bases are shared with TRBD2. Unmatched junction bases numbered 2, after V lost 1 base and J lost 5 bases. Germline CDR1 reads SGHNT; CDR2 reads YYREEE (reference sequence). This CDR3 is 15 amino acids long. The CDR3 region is CASSLTSGGGETQYF. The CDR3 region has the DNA TGTGCCAGCAGCTTGACTAGCGGGGGGGGGGAGACCCAGTACTTC.

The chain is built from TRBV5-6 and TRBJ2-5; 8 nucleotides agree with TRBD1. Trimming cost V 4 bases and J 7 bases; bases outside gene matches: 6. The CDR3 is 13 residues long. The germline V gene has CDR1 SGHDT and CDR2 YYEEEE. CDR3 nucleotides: TGTGCCAGCAGCCTGGACAGGGACGCGACCCAGTACTTC. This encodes CASSLDRDATQYF. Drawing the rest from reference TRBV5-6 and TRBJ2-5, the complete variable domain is DAGVTQSPTHLIKTRGQQVTLRCSPKSGHDTVSWYQQALGQGPQFIFQYYEEEERQRGNFPDRFSGHQFPNYSSELNVNALLLGDSALYLCASSLDRDATQYFGPGTRLLVL.

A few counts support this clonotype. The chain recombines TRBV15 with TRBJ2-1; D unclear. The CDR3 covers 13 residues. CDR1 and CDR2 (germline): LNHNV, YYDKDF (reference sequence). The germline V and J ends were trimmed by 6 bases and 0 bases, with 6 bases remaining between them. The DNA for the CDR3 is TGTGCCACCAGGGCCAGCTCCTACAATGAGCAGTTCTTC. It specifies CATRASSYNEQFF.

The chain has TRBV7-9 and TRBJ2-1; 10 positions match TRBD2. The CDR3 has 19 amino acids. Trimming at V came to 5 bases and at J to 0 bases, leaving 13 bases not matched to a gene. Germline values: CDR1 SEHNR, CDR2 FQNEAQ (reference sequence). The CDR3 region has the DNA TGTGCCAGCAGCACCTCAGCGGGAGGGCGAGAATTCTCCTACAATGAGCAGTTCTTC. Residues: CASSTSAGGREFSYNEQFF.